These 3 T cell receptor beta chains share one sample of origin, sequenced in a study of beta chain features in type 1 diabetes. The study reverse transcribed the entire isolated RNA, so it sequenced expressed TCRB transcripts. The method was immunoSEQ multiplex PCR; TCRdb's version includes in-frame clones alone and lacks a portion of them. The sample lists almost 350,000 clones, roughly a fifth occurring once. The specimen was naive CD4+ T cells from blood. These receptors all stem from a woman between 18 and 29 years old in good health.

This clone was seen a few times. The V call is TRBV11-2, the J call TRBJ2-4; maybe TRBD2 (6 bases). This CDR3 has 15 amino acids. Trimming cost V 0 bases and J 8 bases, with 14 bases left between them. Germline values: CDR1 SGHAT, CDR2 FQNNGV. The CDR3 bases are TGTGCCAGCAGCTTAGAGGGAGGCATGGGGGACATTCAGTACTTC. Translating it yields CASSLEGGMGDIQYF.

There are a few counts of this clone. The rearrangement uses TRBV15 and TRBJ2-7; weak D call: TRBD1 (6 bases). Deletions cut 1 base from V and 6 bases from J, with 16 bases between. Germline values: CDR1 LNHNV, CDR2 YYDKDF (reference sequence). CDR3 size: 15 residues. CDR3 loop: CATSRVLGARGEQYF. CDR3 bases: TGTGCCACCAGCAGAGTCCTGGGGGCGAGAGGCGAGCAGTACTTC.

The chain combines TRBV28 with TRBJ1-3, with D possibly TRBD1 on 5 matching bases. In germline, CDR1 is MDHEN, CDR2 SYDVKM. Trimming took 6 bases from V and 0 from J, leaving 12 bases between them. The CDR3 consists of 15 residues. CDR3 nucleotides: TGTGCCAGCAGCCCAGGGTTTTTCTCTGGAAACACCATATATTTT. Protein: CASSPGFFSGNTIYF.